The present entry profiles one TCR beta chain with its context. What it recognizes is unknown. The data stem from a study of chemoradiotherapy in HPV16-positive cancers. Study results and limitations: Better recurrence-free survival went with HPV-responsive T-cell expansion in HPV16-positive patients.

Clones were read by immunoSEQ multiplex PCR, and TCRdb kept only the in-frame ones, dropping some. The sample has thousands of clones; 78% are singletons. Trimming shortened V by 0 bases and J by 2 bases, and 10 bases separated the two germline ends. The CDR3 consists of 15 residues. CDR1 is MNHEY, CDR2 SVGAGI, per germline. The clonotype comes from a human donor with HPV-associated anogenital cancer. The sample was gathered from a patient who underwent chemoradiotherapy. V and J are TRBV6-5 and TRBJ1-1, with unresolved D. Written as DNA, the CDR3 is TGTGCCAGCAGTTACTCGACTTCAAAAAACACTGAAGCTTTCTTT. Translated, it gives CASSYSTSKNTEAFF.